This T cell receptor (beta chain) was captured in a study of Graves' ophthalmopathy and Graves' hyperthyroidism. A duration under 3 months, NOSPECS ≥4, CAS ≥3 and moderate-to-severe activity characterized the donors with ophthalmopathy. Transcripts of RNA were the source for amplifying TCR beta CDR3 regions. An opening RT-PCR round employed HTBI primers and preceded a second-round multiplex PCR. TCRdb re-called the multiplex PCR reads through MiXCR, storing one row per CDR3 protein. The sample has about 210,000 distinct CDR3 sequences, under 30% seen once. V lost 0 bases, J lost 2 bases, and 12 bases lay in between. The germline V gene encodes CDR1 MNHEY and CDR2 SVGEGT. The CDR3 sequence is 16 residues long. There are many counts of this clonotype.

The clonotype was recovered from a man aged 45-65 years with Graves' ophthalmopathy. V usage is TRBV6-2 or TRBV6-3 and J usage is TRBJ2-3; D unclear. What was sequenced was peripheral blood. The CDR3 DNA follows: TGTGCCAGCAGTTACTCGGAAAAATCCCCCACAGATACGCAGTATTTT. Amino acid sequence: CASSYSEKSPTDTQYF.